A selection of T cell receptor beta chains follows, all from one sample in a study of human T cells and chemical hapten exposure. TCRdb recomputed calls from the RACE reads with MiXCR, one row per CDR3 protein. The sample has roughly 39,000 distinct CDR3 sequences, 12% seen once. This material consisted of whole blood, taken in connection with sensitization to the hapten diphenylcyclopropenone (DPC). The receptors shown here come from a woman aged 40 to 50 with alopecia areata. Some clones in this sample may be carry-over from other donors' samples. CDR3s include the opening cysteine and the closing phenylalanine or tryptophan. The D gene is left open where the match is weak. Where a row states a size, it is once, few, many or the class of an expanded clone; other rows omit it.

>TRBJ1-3|-|TRBV10-3|-
TGTGCCATCAGGGACAACTCTGGAAACACCATATATTTT
CAIRDNSGNTIYF
>TRBJ2-7|TRBD2|TRBV7-2|few
TGTGCCAGCAGCTTAGGGACTAGGGGTTACGAGCAGTACTTC
CASSLGTRGYEQYF
>TRBJ1-2|-|TRBV28|few
TGTGCCCTATCGGGCGGGGCCCGGGGCTATGGCTACACCTTC
CALSGGARGYGYTF
>TRBJ2-1|-|TRBV28|many
TGTGCCTCCCCTTCCCCCCATGAGCAGTTCTTC
CASPSPHEQFF
>TRBJ2-5|-|TRBV7-9|few
TGTGCCAGCAGTGTTGGGGGGTACGAGACCCAGTACTTC
CASSVGGYETQYF
>TRBJ2-5|-|TRBV10-2|-
TGCGCCAGCAGTGAGTCAGGAGCGTGGGAGACCCAGTACTTC
CASSESGAWETQYF
>TRBJ1-1|-|TRBV7-9|many
TGTGCCAGCAGCTTAGTGGCAGGGGCAGCGACTGAAGCTTTCTTT
CASSLVAGAATEAFF
>TRBJ2-7|-|TRBV28|-
TGTGCCAGCAGTCCCTACCCCTACGAGCAGTACTTC
CASSPYPYEQYF
>TRBJ1-1|-|TRBV5-1|few
TGCGCCAGCGCACCCTTTGACAGAAACACTGAAGCTTTCTTT
CASAPFDRNTEAFF
>TRBJ2-3|-|TRBV4-3|-
TGCGCCAGCAGCCAAGATCGGTTGGGGGCAGATACGCAGTATTTT
CASSQDRLGADTQYF
>TRBJ2-3|-|TRBV28|medium-sized
TGTGCCAGCAGCCGGACAGATACGCAGTATTTT
CASSRTDTQYF
>TRBJ1-4|-|TRBV10-3|few
TGTGCCATCGGAAGAGACATGGATAATGAAAAACTGTTTTTT
CAIGRDMDNEKLFF